Included here is one TCR beta chain sequence, with context. The sample originates from a study of blood T cell repertoires in COVID-19. At the level of the study: PBMCs, B-cell-depleted T cells, or T cells provided the cDNA or gDNA that made up the material.

Under the authors' procedure: Scientists estimated how many nucleated cells there were by amplifying reference gene primers. The method was immunoSEQ multiplex PCR; TCRdb's version includes in-frame clones alone and lacks a portion of them. V and J calls and clone size are copied from that table; D and trimming were computed from the DNA. Among 310,000 or so clones, around nine tenths were seen once, and the ten largest hold roughly 4.1%. Germline assignment: CDR1 SQVTM and CDR2 ANQGSEA. The CDR3 covers 14 residues. V dropped 4 bases and J dropped 1 base, with 12 bases sitting between them. The J gene is TRBJ2-3, the V gene TRBV29-1, with D perhaps TRBD1 (6 bases). The clonotype originates from a woman aged 45-65 years with active or convalescent COVID-19. Sequenced material: peripheral blood. The CDR3 region is CSVGQGLGTDTQYF. The CDR3 nucleotides are TGCAGCGTTGGTCAGGGGCTGGGCACAGATACGCAGTATTTT.